The T cell receptor (beta chain) described here comes from a study of technical replicates of blood from several donors (TCRdb year 2017). The germline V gene encodes CDR1 SGHRS and CDR2 YFSETQ. V loses 0 bases, J loses 3 bases, and the germline ends lie 9 bases apart. Reading from cysteine to phenylalanine, the CDR3 counts 15 amino acids. Only the CDR3 DNA stays, 45 bases, in frame from base 1. This clone was seen a single time. Which antigen it targets is not known. Base qualities are missing; no much larger clone stands one base away. Library method: the immunoSEQ multiplex PCR assay. As stored in TCRdb, this immuneACCESS dataset retains in-frame rearrangements with V and J assigned. A fraction of the clones does not appear; measured against another copy, unresolved V genes explain less than half of the discrepancy, and the remainder lacks a known reason. The sample data list some 70,000 clones, and around 89% of these were observed just once. The ten largest clonotypes hold just over 4.5% of the sample.

This TCR came from a human donor in good health. Some clones in this sample may be carry-over from other donors' samples. Sequences were obtained from PBMCs. The chain is encoded by TRBV5-1 joined to TRBJ2-2; TRBD2 is possibly the D segment (6 matching bases). In nucleotides, the sequence is TGCGCCAGCAGCTTGGACGGCGGGGACACCGGGGAGCTGTTTTTT. Its protein reads: CASSLDGGDTGELFF.